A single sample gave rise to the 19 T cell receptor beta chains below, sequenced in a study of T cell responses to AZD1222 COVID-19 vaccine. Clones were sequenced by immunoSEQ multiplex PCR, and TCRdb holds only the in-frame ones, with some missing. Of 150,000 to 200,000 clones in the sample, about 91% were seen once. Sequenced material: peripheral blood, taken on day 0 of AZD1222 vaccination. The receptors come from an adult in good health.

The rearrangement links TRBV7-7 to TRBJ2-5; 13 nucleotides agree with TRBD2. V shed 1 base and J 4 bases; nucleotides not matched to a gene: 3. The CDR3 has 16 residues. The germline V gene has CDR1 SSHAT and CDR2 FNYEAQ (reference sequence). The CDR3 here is CASSLGLAGGSETQYF. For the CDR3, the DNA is TGTGCCAGCAGCTTAGGACTAGCGGGGGGTTCAGAGACCCAGTACTTC.

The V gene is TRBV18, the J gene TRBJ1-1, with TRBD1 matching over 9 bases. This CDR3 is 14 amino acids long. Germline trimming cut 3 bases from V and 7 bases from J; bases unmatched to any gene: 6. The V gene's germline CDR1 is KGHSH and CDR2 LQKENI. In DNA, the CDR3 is TGTGCCAGCTCACCTCGGACAGGGGACGTTGAAGCTTTCTTT. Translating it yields CASSPRTGDVEAFF. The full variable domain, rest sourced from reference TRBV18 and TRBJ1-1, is NAGVMQNPRHLVRRRGQEARLRCSPMKGHSHVYWYRQLPEEGLKFMVYLQKENIIDESGMPKERFSAEFPKEGPSILRIQQVVRGDSAAYFCASSPRTGDVEAFFGQGTRLTVV.

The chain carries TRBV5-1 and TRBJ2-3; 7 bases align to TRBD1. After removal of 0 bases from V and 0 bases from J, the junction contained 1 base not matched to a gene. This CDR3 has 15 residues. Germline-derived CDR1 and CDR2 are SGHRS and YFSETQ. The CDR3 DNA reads TGCGCCAGCAGCTTGGGGGACAGAAGCACAGATACGCAGTATTTT. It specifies CASSLGDRSTDTQYF.

CDR3 sequence (DNA): TGTGCCAGCACCGACGCAGTTGGGGGCACCATATATTTT. Amino acids: CASTDAVGGTIYF. This chain connects TRBV6-5 to TRBJ1-3, with D perhaps TRBD1 (5 bases). The CDR3 runs 13 residues. Germline assignment: CDR1 MNHEY and CDR2 SVGAGI. V was shortened by 7 bases and J by 9 bases, with 16 bases between the two germline ends.

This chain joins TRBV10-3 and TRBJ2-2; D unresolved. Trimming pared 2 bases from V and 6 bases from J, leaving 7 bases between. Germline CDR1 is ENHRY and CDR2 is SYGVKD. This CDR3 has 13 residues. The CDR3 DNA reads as TGTGCCATCAGTGAGACCCCGGCCGGGGAGCTGTTTTTT. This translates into CAISETPAGELFF.

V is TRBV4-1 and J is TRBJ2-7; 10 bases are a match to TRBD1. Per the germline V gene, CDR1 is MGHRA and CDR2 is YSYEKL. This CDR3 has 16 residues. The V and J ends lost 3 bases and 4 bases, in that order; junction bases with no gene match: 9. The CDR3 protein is CASSQPRQGARYEQYF. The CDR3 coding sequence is TGCGCCAGCAGCCAGCCGAGACAGGGGGCTCGTTACGAGCAGTACTTC.

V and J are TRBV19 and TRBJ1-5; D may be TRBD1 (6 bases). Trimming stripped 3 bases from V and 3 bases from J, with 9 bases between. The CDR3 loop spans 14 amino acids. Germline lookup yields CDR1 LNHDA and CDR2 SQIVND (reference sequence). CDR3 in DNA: TGTGCCAGTAGTATGTGGGACAACAATCAGCCCCAGCATTTT. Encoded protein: CASSMWDNNQPQHF.

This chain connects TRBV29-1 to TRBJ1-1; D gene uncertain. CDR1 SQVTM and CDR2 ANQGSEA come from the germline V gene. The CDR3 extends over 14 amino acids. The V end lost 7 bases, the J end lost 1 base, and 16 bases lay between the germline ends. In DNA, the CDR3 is TGCAGCGCCGGGCTCCCCGGGCGGAACACTGAAGCTTTCTTT. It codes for CSAGLPGRNTEAFF.

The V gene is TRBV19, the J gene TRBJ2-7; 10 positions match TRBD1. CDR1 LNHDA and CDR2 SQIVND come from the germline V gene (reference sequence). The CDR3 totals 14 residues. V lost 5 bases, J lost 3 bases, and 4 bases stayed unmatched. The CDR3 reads CASSPGQGGYEQYF. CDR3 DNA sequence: TGTGCCAGTAGTCCTGGACAGGGGGGCTACGAGCAGTACTTC.

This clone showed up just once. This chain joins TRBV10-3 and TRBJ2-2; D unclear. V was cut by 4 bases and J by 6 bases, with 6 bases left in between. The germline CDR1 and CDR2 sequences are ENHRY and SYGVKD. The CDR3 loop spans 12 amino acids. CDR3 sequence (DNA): TGTGCCATCAGTGGACAATCCGGGGAGCTGTTTTTT. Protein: CAISGQSGELFF.

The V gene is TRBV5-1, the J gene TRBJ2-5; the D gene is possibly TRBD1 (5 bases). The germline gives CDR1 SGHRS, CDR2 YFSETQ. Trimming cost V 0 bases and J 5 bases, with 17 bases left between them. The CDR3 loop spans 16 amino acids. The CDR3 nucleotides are TGCGCCAGCAGCTTGGGGGGCAACAGACCTCGGGAGACCCAGTACTTC. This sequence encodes CASSLGGNRPRETQYF.

DNA for the CDR3: TGTGCCAGCTCACCAACAAGGACAGGGATTAATGAAAAACTGTTTTTT. Its protein is CASSPTRTGINEKLFF. The chain uses TRBV18 and TRBJ1-4, with TRBD1 matching 8 bases. Germline V gene lookup returns CDR1 KGHSH and CDR2 LQKENI. The CDR3 extends over 16 amino acids. J was trimmed by 4 bases and V by 2 bases; bases with no gene match: 6.

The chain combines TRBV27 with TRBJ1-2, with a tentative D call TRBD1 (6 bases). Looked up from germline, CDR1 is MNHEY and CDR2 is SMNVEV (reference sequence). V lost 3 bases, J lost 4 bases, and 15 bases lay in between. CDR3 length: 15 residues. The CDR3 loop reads CASSFNGGAAYGYTF. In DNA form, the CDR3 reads TGTGCCAGCAGTTTTAACGGGGGCGCAGCCTATGGCTACACCTTC.

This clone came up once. CDR3 coding DNA: TGTGCCAGCAGACTTTTGGGACGGGTCAATCAGCCCCAGCATTTT. It codes for CASRLLGRVNQPQHF. This chain uses TRBV27 with TRBJ1-5, with a weak D call TRBD1 (5 bases). Per germline, CDR1 MNHEY and CDR2 SMNVEV (reference sequence). This CDR3 is 15 amino acids long. V was pared by 6 bases and J by 3 bases, with 15 bases between.

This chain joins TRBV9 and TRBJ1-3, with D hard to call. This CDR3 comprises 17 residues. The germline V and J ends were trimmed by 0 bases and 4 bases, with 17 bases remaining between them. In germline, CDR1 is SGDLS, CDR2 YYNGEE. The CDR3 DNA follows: TGTGCCAGCAGCGTAGGGTTCCGCGGTTATGAGGGAAACACCATATATTTT. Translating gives CASSVGFRGYEGNTIYF.

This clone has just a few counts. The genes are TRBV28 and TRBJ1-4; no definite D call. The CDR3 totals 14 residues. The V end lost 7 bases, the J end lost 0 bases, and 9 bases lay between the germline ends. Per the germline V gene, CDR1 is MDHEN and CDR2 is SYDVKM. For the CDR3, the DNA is TGTGCCAGCATTGAGGGTGCAACTAATGAAAAACTGTTTTTT. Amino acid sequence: CASIEGATNEKLFF. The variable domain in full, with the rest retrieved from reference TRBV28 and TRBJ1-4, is DVKVTQSSRYLVKRTGEKVFLECVQDMDHENMFWYRQDPGLGLRLIYFSYDVKMKEKGDIPEGYSVSREKKERFSLILESASTNQTSMYLCASIEGATNEKLFFGSGTQLSVL.

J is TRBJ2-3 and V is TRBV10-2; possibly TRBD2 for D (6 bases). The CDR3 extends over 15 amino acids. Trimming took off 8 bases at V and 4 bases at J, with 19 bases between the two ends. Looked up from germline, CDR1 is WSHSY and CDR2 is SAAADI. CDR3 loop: CASRGAGLVADTQYF. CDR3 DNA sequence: TGCGCCAGCCGCGGGGCAGGTCTTGTAGCAGATACGCAGTATTTT.

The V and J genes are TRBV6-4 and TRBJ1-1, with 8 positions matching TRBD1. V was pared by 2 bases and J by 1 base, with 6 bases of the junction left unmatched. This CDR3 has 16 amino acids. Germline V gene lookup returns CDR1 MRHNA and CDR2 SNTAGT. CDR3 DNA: TGTGCCAGCAGTGACATCACAGGGGGGGCGAACACTGAAGCTTTCTTT. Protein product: CASSDITGGANTEAFF.

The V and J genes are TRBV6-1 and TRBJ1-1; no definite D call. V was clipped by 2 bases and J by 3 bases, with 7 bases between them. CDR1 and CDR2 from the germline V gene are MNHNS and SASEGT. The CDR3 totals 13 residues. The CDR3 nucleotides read TGTGCCAGCAGTGAAAATGCGTACACTGAAGCTTTCTTT. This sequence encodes CASSENAYTEAFF.